The 10 T cell receptor beta chains below come from one sample, sequenced in a study of CD8 T cells in ankylosing spondylitis. These receptors' antigens are unknown. Study-wide results and caveats: Blood from ankylosing spondylitis patients appeared to carry a characteristic eight-variant TCR beta motif.

TCRdb redid the calling of the 5' RACE reads with MiXCR, one entry per CDR3 protein. This sample carries under 850,000 distinct CDR3 sequences, roughly 19% of them seen once, and the ten largest clones take around a fifth. The sequenced material came from blood, either unsorted or a sorted T cell fraction (not recorded which). All receptors come from a male donor with ankylosing spondylitis.

This sequence joins TRBV12-3 or TRBV12-4 and TRBJ2-3; TRBD1 agrees at 10 bases. V lost 6 bases to trimming and J lost 2 bases; unmatched junction nucleotides: 8. There are 16 residues in the CDR3. The CDR3 region is CASSRPGTGVTDTQYF. The CDR3 nucleotides are TGTGCCAGCAGCCGGCCCGGGACAGGGGTCACAGATACGCAGTATTTT.

This sequence joins TRBV20-1 and TRBJ2-3, with 8 bases fitting TRBD2. The CDR3 totals 14 residues. Per the germline V gene, CDR1 is DFQATT and CDR2 is SNEGSKA (reference sequence). Trimming cost V 6 bases and J 2 bases; bases outside gene matches: 7. The CDR3 here is CSAARGGPTDTQYF. CDR3 DNA sequence: TGCAGTGCCGCCCGCGGGGGGCCCACAGATACGCAGTATTTT.

The rearrangement joins TRBV19 to TRBJ1-1; D is unclear. CDR1 and CDR2 from the germline V gene are LNHDA and SQIVND (reference sequence). The ends were cut back, 1 base at V and 5 bases at J, with 5 bases in the middle. The CDR3 is 12 amino acids. The CDR3 loop reads CASSIGRTEAFF. Written as DNA, the CDR3 is TGTGCCAGTAGTATAGGTCGGACTGAAGCTTTCTTT.

The chain carries TRBV3-1 and TRBJ1-1, with D possibly TRBD1 on 6 matching bases. This CDR3 comprises 14 residues. V was shortened by 4 bases and J by 5 bases, with 14 bases between the two germline ends. Per germline, CDR1 LGHDT and CDR2 YNNKEL (reference sequence). The CDR3 coding sequence is TGTGCCAGCAGCCCTAGGGGGGTGGTGACTGAAGCTTTCTTT. Protein sequence: CASSPRGVVTEAFF.

This clonotype showed up many times. The chain joins TRBV7-2 to TRBJ2-4; 11 positions agree with TRBD2. The junction had 3 bases not matched to a gene; V was cut back by 5 bases and J by 3 bases. Per the germline V gene, CDR1 is SGHTA and CDR2 is FQGNSA. The CDR3 consists of 15 residues. The CDR3 DNA reads as TGTGCCAGCAGCCTGACTAGCGGGGTCAAAAACATTCAGTACTTC. This encodes CASSLTSGVKNIQYF.

The chain carries TRBV24-1 and TRBJ2-1; D unresolved. Germline assignment: CDR1 KGHDR and CDR2 SFDVKD. The CDR3 extends over 18 amino acids. V dropped 2 bases and J dropped 0 bases, with 16 bases sitting between them. DNA for the CDR3: TGTGCCACCAGTGATTCTAATATCGGGCCTAGCTCCTACAATGAGCAGTTCTTC. The encoded protein is CATSDSNIGPSSYNEQFF.

On this clonotype itself: One end of the junction does not line up with germline, which may come from a read error. V gene TRBV7-7 combines with J gene TRBJ2-5; 7 bases match TRBD1. Germline values: CDR1 SSHAT, CDR2 FNYEAQ (reference sequence). The CDR3 covers 15 residues. The CDR3 nucleotides read TGTGCTAGCAGCTTGGCCTGGGACAGCCAAGAGACCCAGTACTTC. As protein: CASSLAWDSQETQYF. The whole variable domain, filled in from reference TRBV7-7 and TRBJ2-5, reads GAGVSQSPRYKVTKRGQDVTLRCDPISSHATLYWYQQALGQGPEFLTYFNYEAQPDKSGLPSDRFSAERPEGSISTLTIQRTEQRDSAMYRCASSLAWDSQETQYFGPGTRLLVL.

The sample holds a few counts of this clonotype. The chain couples TRBV30 to TRBJ1-1; perhaps TRBD1 as D (5 bases). Germline V CDR1 and CDR2: GTSNPN, SVGIG (reference sequence). The CDR3 totals 15 residues. V was shortened by 0 bases and J by 0 bases, with 11 bases between the two germline ends. CDR3 DNA sequence: TGTGCCTGGAGTGTAATGTCAGGGTTGAACACTGAAGCTTTCTTT. It translates to CAWSVMSGLNTEAFF.

This clonotype has only a few counts. The J gene is TRBJ2-7, the V gene TRBV20-1, with 14 bases aligning to TRBD2. This CDR3 is 19 amino acids long. Trimming took 0 bases from V and 0 from J; bases not matched to a gene: 10. In germline, CDR1 is DFQATT, CDR2 SNEGSKA (reference sequence). The CDR3 loop is CSARDLYLGLAGASYEQYF. Here the CDR3 DNA reads TGCAGTGCTAGAGATTTGTATTTGGGACTAGCGGGGGCCTCCTACGAGCAGTACTTC.

The chain joins TRBV21-1 to TRBJ2-1; the table's D call, TRBD1, was not checked against the DNA. TRBV21-1 is shown as a pseudogene. The CDR3 consists of 17 residues. Here the CDR3 reads CASSKRDWVSSYNEQFF. The CDR3 nucleotides read TGTGCCAGCAGCAAACGGGACTGGGTGAGCTCCTACAATGAGCAGTTCTTC.